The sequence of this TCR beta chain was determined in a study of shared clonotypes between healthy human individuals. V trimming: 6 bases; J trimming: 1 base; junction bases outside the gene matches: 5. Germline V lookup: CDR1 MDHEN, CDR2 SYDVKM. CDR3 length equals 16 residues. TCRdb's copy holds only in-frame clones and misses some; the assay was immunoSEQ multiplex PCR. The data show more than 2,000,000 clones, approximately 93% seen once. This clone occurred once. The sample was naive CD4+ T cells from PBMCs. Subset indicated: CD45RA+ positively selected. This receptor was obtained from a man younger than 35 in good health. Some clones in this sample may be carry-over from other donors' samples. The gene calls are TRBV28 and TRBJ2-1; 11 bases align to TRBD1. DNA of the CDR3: TGTGCCAGCAGCCGGGACAGGGGGGGATCCTACAATGAGCAGTTCTTC. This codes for CASSRDRGGSYNEQFF.